These 3 T cell receptor beta chains were sequenced from one sample in a study of blood T cell repertoires in COVID-19 (dated by TCRdb to about 2020). Receptor libraries were prepared by the immunoSEQ multiplex PCR assay. The table comes from immuneACCESS by way of TCRdb, which keeps in-frame sequences with V and J called. Part of the clones is missing from these tables; in studies checked, under half for an unresolved V gene and the rest for unknown reasons. Recorded for this sample are approximately 300,000 clones; approximately 90% of them occurred a single time. Together, the top ten hold less than 4% of the sample. Source material: PBMCs or T cells enriched from blood (not recorded which). The source is a woman younger than 45 who had been exposed to COVID-19.

The chain employs TRBV7-9 and TRBJ1-5; D is perhaps TRBD1 (6 bases). CDR3 length: 16 residues. Trimming cost V 5 bases and J 0 bases, with 14 bases left between them. Per the germline V gene, CDR1 is SEHNR and CDR2 is FQNEAQ (reference sequence). This chain's CDR3 is CASSDLGASSNQPQHF. CDR3 nucleotides: TGTGCCAGCAGCGATCTGGGGGCTTCTAGCAATCAGCCCCAGCATTTT.

The chain carries TRBV18 and TRBJ2-4, with 10 bases lining up with TRBD1. Unmatched junction bases numbered 3, after V lost 4 bases and J lost 6 bases. CDR3 length equals 14 residues. Germline V gene lookup returns CDR1 KGHSH and CDR2 LQKENI. CDR3 loop: CASSLWDRGNIQYF. The CDR3 coding sequence is TGTGCCAGCTCACTTTGGGACAGGGGAAACATTCAGTACTTC.

The gene calls are TRBV5-1 and TRBJ1-6; the D is unclear. V was clipped by 1 base and J by 0 bases, with 11 bases between them. Germline-derived CDR1 and CDR2 are SGHRS and YFSETQ. The CDR3 runs to 17 residues. The CDR3 here is CASSLKRISSYNSPLHF. The CDR3 nucleotides read TGCGCCAGCAGCTTGAAGCGGATCAGCTCCTATAATTCACCCCTCCACTTT. The entire variable domain, with the rest obtained from reference TRBV5-1 and TRBJ1-6, is as follows: KAGVTQTPRYLIKTRGQQVTLSCSPISGHRSVSWYQQTPGQGLQFLFEYFSETQRNKGNFPGRFSGRQFSNSRSEMNVSTLELGDSALYLCASSLKRISSYNSPLHFGNGTRLTVT.